This T cell receptor beta chain was identified in a study of CD8 T cells in ankylosing spondylitis. Study-level results: Seemingly distinctive of ankylosing spondylitis blood was a TCR beta motif formed by eight highly homologous variants. Disease-linked clones were CD8+ and relatively rare in peripheral blood.

Points on this clonotype: The antigen is undetermined.

With V trimmed by 3 bases and J by 2 bases, 3 bases remained unmatched. The germline V gene encodes CDR1 DFQATT and CDR2 SNEGSKA (reference sequence). The length of the CDR3 is 13 residues. Researchers built TCR beta libraries using quantitative 5'-RACE with molecular barcodes. TCRdb re-called the 5' RACE reads through MiXCR, storing one row per CDR3 protein. The sample holds fewer than 250,000 distinct CDR3 sequences, under 30% seen once. The chain recombines TRBV20-1 with TRBJ2-5; 7 bases agree with TRBD2. This receptor was obtained from a male donor with ankylosing spondylitis or in good health (not recorded which). The sequenced material came from blood, either unsorted or a sorted T cell fraction (not recorded which). The CDR3 nucleotides are TGCAGTGCTAGCACGGGGGGTCAAGAGACCCAGTACTTC. Its protein product is CSASTGGQETQYF.